This is a list of T cell receptor beta chains from one sample in a study of blood T cell repertoires in COVID-19. Measured with immunoSEQ multiplex PCR; TCRdb has only the in-frame clones, and not every one. The sample carries more than 150,000 clones, 80% to 90% recorded once. The specimen was peripheral blood. Receptors were obtained from a man in his sixties with acute or convalescent COVID-19. Both conserved end residues are trimmed from each CDR3.

>TRBV7-9
ASSFSGTGEAYGYT
>TRBV6-5
ASSYWSGGLF
>TRBV24-1
ATSDPSSRGSSYNEQF
>TRBV2
ASSPRAPTYNEQF
>TRBV28
ASSFIPQGRPLADTQY
>TRBV7-2
ASSLLGLAVPNEQF
>TRBV4-2
ASSQGGRGYT
>TRBV21-1
ASSKRSGQGDRATNEKLF
>TRBV28
ASSRTVYSGNTIY
>TRBV4-2
ASSPEGPGGGDTQY
>TRBV3-1/TRBV3-2
ASSQLLAGSYNEQF
>TRBV10-1
ATEARRIPHEQY
>TRBV6-5
ASSRRDRAHEQY
>TRBV9
ASSVAGGLGYT
>TRBV24-1
ATSDPMRDSSSGANVLT
>TRBV3-1/TRBV3-2
ASSQLGRYGYT
>TRBV2
ASRGDRGYDGELF
>TRBV6-5
ASSFGQATNEKLF
>TRBV4-1
ASSPDRGIADEQY
>TRBV9
ASSTGTANYGYT
>TRBV24-1
ATSDSGQGNYEQY
>TRBV9
ASKGQGRVGYGYT
>TRBV9
ASSGGGLAGFQETQY
>TRBV5-1
ASSPDRAYEQY
>TRBV27
ASSLRRQGAFDYGYT
>TRBV7-3
ASSSGLGGETQY
>TRBV18
ASSPWDRLRTEAF
>TRBV10-1
ASSPQQGNEQY
>TRBV5-4
ASSSQGAGEQY
>TRBV5-1
ASSVRTGTYEQY
>TRBV28
ASSSGGTGSIVT
>TRBV6-5
ASSTDSRTGELF
>TRBV3-1/TRBV3-2
ASSRTGGVTEAF
>TRBV2
ASRGAINSPLH
>TRBV7-7
ASSLGAGGWETQY
>TRBV7-2
ASSWDRTFEAF
>TRBV28
ASSLGGAAYNEQF
>TRBV2
ASSPGWAGNTEAF
>TRBV11-3
ASSLTSGQGIQY
>TRBV10-3
AISEEGENIQY
>TRBV9
ASSVRGRGETQY
>TRBV5-1
ASSPAPGTGTDTQY
>TRBV2
ASSESGQGYEQY
>TRBV11-3
ASSLGGRDSRTDTQY
>TRBV6-6
ASRTANTEAF
>TRBV9
ASSVGAQIKRGVQQF
>TRBV27
ASSYSPGANEKLF
>TRBV27
ASSLMGTPFGELF
>TRBV28
ASISEGGGRRVTQY
>TRBV6-6
ASSRGPSDRVKMNTEAF
>TRBV11-2
ASSALHRDSNEQF
>TRBV7-9
ASSLQGGYGYT
>TRBV5-4
ASSSGLAGFTDTQY
>TRBV6-5
ASPGSSYEQY
>TRBV5-1
ASSRDGGRPDTQY